This TCR beta chain came from a study of blood T cell repertoires in COVID-19. The CDR3 length is 15 residues. Germline lookup yields CDR1 MNHEY and CDR2 SVGAGI. The V gene lost 10 bases and the J gene lost 4 bases, with 20 bases spanning the gap. Profiled with immunoSEQ multiplex PCR; TCRdb holds only in-frame clones, not every one. The sample contains fewer than 150,000 clones, 87% of which appear only once. Sequencing used peripheral blood. This sequence originates from a middle-aged woman with acute or convalescent COVID-19. This chain connects TRBV6-5 to TRBJ2-1, with a tentative D call TRBD1 (5 bases). CDR3 loop: CATMVGFDSYNEQFF. The CDR3 nucleotides read TGTGCCACCATGGTTGGCTTTGACAGTTACAATGAGCAGTTCTTC.